The 6 T cell receptor beta chains reported below all come from one sample, sequenced in a study of spatial heterogeneity in lung cancer. Sample time point: sample taken at primary tumor resection. Unsorted whole RNA of tumor, nontumor lung or frozen PBMC was sequenced. MiXCR was run by TCRdb on the 5' RACE reads, yielding one entry per CDR3 protein. Of tens of thousands of distinct CDR3 sequences listed, about an eighth were seen once; the top ten hold over 40%. The source material was PBMCs, sampled at surgery. The receptors stem from a male donor with early-stage non-small cell lung cancer.

This chain links TRBV6-2 or TRBV6-3 with TRBJ2-5; D is unresolved. CDR1 is MNHEY, CDR2 SVGEGT, per germline. With 2 bases removed from V and 5 bases from J, the gap between germline ends came to 3 bases. This CDR3 has 11 amino acids. The CDR3: CASSYIETQYF. DNA for the CDR3: TGTGCCAGCAGTTACATTGAGACCCAGTACTTC.

The V call is TRBV12-3 or TRBV12-4, the J call TRBJ2-1; 9 nucleotides align to TRBD2. V dropped 6 bases and J dropped 8; count of bases not matched to a gene: 11. The CDR3 extends over 15 amino acids. The CDR3 here is CASRLFAGGSYEQFF. DNA of the CDR3: TGTGCCAGCAGGCTTTTTGCGGGAGGGTCGTATGAGCAGTTCTTC.

V usage is TRBV20-1 and J usage is TRBJ2-5; 8 bases align to TRBD1. The V gene end was trimmed by 6 bases and the J gene end by 2 bases; junction bases not matched to a gene: 17. Germline V gene sequence: CDR1 DFQATT, CDR2 SNEGSKA (reference sequence). The CDR3 has 17 residues. The CDR3 spells CSAPPSGQGAWQETQYF. The CDR3 DNA reads as TGCAGTGCCCCACCGTCGGGGCAGGGGGCTTGGCAAGAGACCCAGTACTTC.

This clonotype was counted only a few times. The CDR3 coding sequence is TGTGCCAGCAGGAGGATATATAATTCACCCCTCCACTTT. It specifies CASRRIYNSPLHF. The chain couples TRBV6-1 to TRBJ1-6; no definite D call. CDR3 length: 13 amino acids. Germline V gene lookup returns CDR1 MNHNS and CDR2 SASEGT. V was cut by 6 bases and J by 4 bases, with 7 bases left in between.

This clonotype came up a few times. The V call is TRBV14, the J call TRBJ2-7; tentative D call: TRBD1 (6 bases). The CDR3 covers 13 residues. Trimming took off 0 bases at V and 7 bases at J, with 10 bases between the two ends. Germline CDR1 reads SGHDN; CDR2 reads FVKESK. CDR3 sequence: CASSQEDSVEQYF. DNA of the CDR3: TGTGCCAGCAGCCAAGAGGACAGCGTAGAGCAGTACTTC.

This clonotype was seen many times. The chain employs TRBV20-1 and TRBJ2-1; D remains unclear. V was shortened by 6 bases and J by 5 bases, with 8 bases between the two germline ends. Germline lookup yields CDR1 DFQATT and CDR2 SNEGSKA (reference sequence). The CDR3 contains 11 residues. The CDR3 loop is CSAPINNEQFF. For the CDR3, the DNA is TGCAGTGCGCCCATCAACAATGAGCAGTTCTTC.